This TCR beta chain was observed in a study of OX40 agonist ivuxolimab in advanced cancers. Study-wide points: The average count of expanded clones was higher among CD8+ T cells than among CD4+.

Germline V lookup: CDR1 KGHSH, CDR2 LQKENI. This CDR3 is 20 amino acids long. V lost 3 bases and J lost 1; bases outside the gene matches: 18. The data were produced by immunoSEQ multiplex PCR, yet TCRdb's version contains in-frame clones alone and is incomplete. The profile covers nearly 20,000 clones, with about 90% appearing a single time and 16% taken by the ten largest. Worth noting for this clone: Its antigen is undetermined.

On cycle 4 day 1 and cycle 7 day 1, as well as at baseline, blood was sampled. This specimen consisted of CD4+ or CD8+ T cells sorted from blood, obtained in a trial of the OX40 agonist ivuxolimab. The receptor was derived from an adult with an advanced solid tumor such as melanoma, head and neck, liver or kidney cancer. The V gene is TRBV18, the J gene TRBJ1-3; 7 bases fit TRBD1. CDR3 sequence (DNA): TGTGCCAGCTCACCCATCAACGTCCCCGGGACAGTCATATCTGGAAACACCATATATTTT. This codes for CASSPINVPGTVISGNTIYF.